One sample yielded the 24 T cell receptor beta chains listed below, sequenced in a study of human T cells and chemical hapten exposure listed by TCRdb under 2021. The sample's time point label is to be understood as: patch test 1, 2 weeks after DPC sensitization. What this sample's treatment or condition label stands for: therapeutic diphenylcyclopropenone sensitization with weekly scalp DPC. Library prep was done by RACE. Sequencing was performed on a NextSeq 500. TCRdb's own reprocessing of the public reads used fastp at Q25 and MiXCR and kept productive beta chains. A single entry per CDR3 protein holds the most common genes and DNA from its merged rows. A total of around 160,000 distinct CDR3 sequences appear in this sample, 14% of them only once. The leading ten clones occupy about 1.8% of the sample. The sample was whole blood, taken in connection with sensitization to the hapten diphenylcyclopropenone (DPC). Receptors were obtained from a woman in her twenties or thirties with alopecia areata. Some clones in this sample may be carry-over from other donors' samples.

The J gene is TRBJ2-3, the V gene TRBV7-3; TRBD2 aligns across 11 bases. J was trimmed by 3 bases and V by 3 bases; bases with no gene match: 2. Germline V gene data show CDR1 as SGHTA and CDR2 as FQGTGA. This CDR3 region has 15 residues. CDR3 coding DNA: TGTGCCAGCAGCTTGACTAGCGGGGAAACAGATACGCAGTATTTT. As protein: CASSLTSGETDTQYF.

This clonotype was recorded many times. This chain's CDR3 is CSAPGQVNTEAFF. The CDR3 DNA sequence: TGCAGTGCCCCGGGACAGGTGAACACTGAAGCTTTCTTT. The chain recombines TRBV20-1 with TRBJ1-1; 8 positions match TRBD1. The V segment lost 6 bases and the J segment 0 bases; nucleotides outside the gene matches: 3. Germline lookup yields CDR1 DFQATT and CDR2 SNEGSKA (reference sequence). The CDR3 is 13 residues long.

This clonotype was counted at least ten times. The V call is TRBV7-2, the J call TRBJ2-1; D not resolved. V was cut by 3 bases and J by 10 bases, with 7 bases left in between. Germline V CDR1 and CDR2: SGHTA, FQGNSA. There are 11 residues in the CDR3. The DNA for the CDR3 is TGTGCCAGCAGCTTGACTCTCGAGCAGTTCTTC. It is translated as CASSLTLEQFF. Full variable domain (remainder filled in from reference TRBV7-2 and TRBJ2-1): GAGVSQSPSNKVTEKGKDVELRCDPISGHTALYWYRQSLGQGLEFLIYFQGNSAPDKSGLPSDRFSAERTGGSVSTLTIQRTQQEDSAVYLCASSLTLEQFFGPGTRLTVL.

This clonotype has more than one count but fewer than ten. The chain is built from TRBV20-1 and TRBJ1-1, with 7 bases aligning to TRBD1. The CDR3 is made up of 13 amino acids. V shed 2 bases, J shed 1 base, and the junction held 1 base outside the gene matches. Germline values: CDR1 DFQATT, CDR2 SNEGSKA (reference sequence). The CDR3 here is CSARRQGNTEAFF. DNA for the CDR3: TGCAGTGCTAGAAGACAGGGGAACACTGAAGCTTTCTTT.

The V gene is TRBV11-2, the J gene TRBJ2-3; 7 positions match TRBD1. The germline CDR1 and CDR2 sequences are SGHAT and FQNNGV. With 1 base clipped from V and 6 bases from J, the junction kept 10 bases outside the gene matches. The length of the CDR3 is 16 residues. In nucleotides, the CDR3 is TGTGCCAGCAGCTTAGGACAGGGCCCTTTCTCGGATACGCAGTATTTT. Residues: CASSLGQGPFSDTQYF.

This chain joins TRBV7-2 and TRBJ2-7; 9 nucleotides agree with TRBD2. The CDR3 extends over 15 amino acids. CDR1 is SGHTA, CDR2 FQGNSA, per germline. The V gene end was trimmed by 5 bases and the J gene end by 5 bases; junction bases not matched to a gene: 10. CDR3 in DNA: TGTGCCAGCAGCGGGCCCGGGACTAGCATCCACGAGCAGTACTTC. It yields the protein CASSGPGTSIHEQYF.

This clonotype was found many times. The chain uses TRBV28 and TRBJ1-3; D unclear. This CDR3 comprises 14 residues. Germline values: CDR1 MDHEN, CDR2 SYDVKM. With 6 bases removed from V and 5 bases from J, the gap between germline ends came to 14 bases. The CDR3 here is CASRPTMTRNTIYF. CDR3 nucleotides: TGTGCCAGCAGACCAACCATGACCCGAAACACCATATATTTT.

V and J are TRBV6-5 and TRBJ2-3, with D perhaps being TRBD1 or TRBD2 (5 bases each). CDR3 size: 16 residues. V was trimmed by 7 bases and J by 1 base, leaving 18 bases between them. Germline V gene lookup returns CDR1 MNHEY and CDR2 SVGAGI. This CDR3 reads CASTPPGARGTDTQYF. The CDR3 nucleotides are TGTGCCAGCACCCCCCCCGGGGCCCGGGGCACAGATACGCAGTATTTT.

This chain joins TRBV6-6 and TRBJ2-5; D call uncertain. This CDR3 has 12 amino acids. Germline V gene data show CDR1 as MNHNY and CDR2 as SVGAGI (reference sequence). V lost 6 bases and J lost 1, with 6 bases in between. The CDR3 region is CASRFPQETQYF. CDR3 bases: TGTGCCAGCAGATTCCCCCAAGAGACCCAGTACTTC.

The V call is TRBV27, the J call TRBJ2-7; no reliable D call. The ends were cut back, 3 bases at V and 1 base at J, with 7 bases in the middle. This CDR3 comprises 13 residues. The germline V gene encodes CDR1 MNHEY and CDR2 SMNVEV (reference sequence). Here the CDR3 reads CASSFRESYEQYF. CDR3 sequence (DNA): TGTGCCAGCAGTTTCCGAGAGTCCTACGAGCAGTACTTC.

There are many counts of this clonotype. The chain employs TRBV29-1 and TRBJ2-3, with 7 nucleotides matching TRBD1. The V gene's germline CDR1 is SQVTM and CDR2 ANQGSEA. This CDR3 spans 12 amino acids. Trimming removed 7 bases from V and 4 bases from J; junction bases left unmatched: 5. The CDR3: CSARTGPDTQYF. The CDR3 coding sequence is TGCAGCGCCAGGACAGGCCCAGATACGCAGTATTTT.

This clonotype was seen more than once but under ten times. This chain connects TRBV20-1 to TRBJ2-7; TRBD2 matches at 10 bases. Trimming cost V 1 base and J 3 bases; bases outside gene matches: 6. From germline, CDR1 is DFQATT and CDR2 SNEGSKA (reference sequence). The CDR3 extends over 15 amino acids. The DNA of the CDR3 is TGCAGTGCTAGAGTCCCTAGCGGGAGCGACTACGAGCAGTACTTC. Its protein product is CSARVPSGSDYEQYF.

V is TRBV6-2 or TRBV6-3 and J is TRBJ1-1; D gene uncertain. V was trimmed by 2 bases and J by 4 bases, leaving 8 bases between them. Per germline, CDR1 MNHEY and CDR2 SVGEGT. This CDR3 is 13 amino acids long. The CDR3 here is CASSYRRATEAFF. The CDR3, as DNA: TGTGCCAGCAGTTACAGGCGGGCCACTGAAGCTTTCTTT.

This clonotype was seen only a few times. The chain couples TRBV6-6 to TRBJ2-2; 13 nucleotides agree with TRBD2. Unmatched junction bases numbered 5, after V lost 0 bases and J lost 7 bases. The CDR3 spans 17 residues. Germline lookup yields CDR1 MNHNY and CDR2 SVGAGI (reference sequence). The CDR3 loop is CASSYSGLAGVNGELFF. CDR3 bases: TGTGCCAGCAGTTACTCCGGACTAGCGGGAGTTAACGGGGAGCTGTTTTTT.

The sample holds a few counts of this clonotype. The genes are TRBV12-3 or TRBV12-4 and TRBJ2-1, with 7 bases matching TRBD1. V lost 5 bases, J lost 4 bases, and 2 bases stayed unmatched. This CDR3 contains 13 residues. The CDR3 DNA reads TGTGCCAGCAGTGAGACAGGGTACAATGAGCAGTTCTTC. Its translation: CASSETGYNEQFF.

V and J are TRBV7-2 and TRBJ2-5; 8 nucleotides agree with TRBD2. Looked up from germline, CDR1 is SGHTA and CDR2 is FQGNSA. CDR3 length: 16 residues. Trimming at V came to 6 bases and at J to 2 bases, leaving 11 bases not matched to a gene. The CDR3 loop reads CASSTQLGGAQETQYF. The CDR3, as DNA: TGTGCCAGCAGTACTCAACTCGGGGGGGCACAAGAGACCCAGTACTTC.

The V gene is TRBV7-6, the J gene TRBJ2-7, with 7 bases identical to TRBD1. The germline V gene has CDR1 SGHVS and CDR2 FNYEAQ. The CDR3 runs to 15 residues. J was trimmed by 2 bases and V by 5 bases; bases with no gene match: 9. CDR3 residues: CASSLRTGPTYEQYF. The CDR3 bases are TGTGCCAGCAGCCTCAGGACAGGACCGACCTACGAGCAGTACTTC.

The chain recombines TRBV4-1 with TRBJ1-2, with a possible D match to TRBD1 (6 bases). The CDR3 has 15 residues. CDR1 MGHRA and CDR2 YSYEKL come from the germline V gene. V dropped 5 bases and J dropped 2 bases, with 15 bases sitting between them. DNA for the CDR3: TGCGCCAGCAGCGTTCCAGGACAGTGGAACTATGGCTACACCTTC. Translated: CASSVPGQWNYGYTF.

In its sample, this clonotype was seen many times. The rearrangement uses TRBV27 and TRBJ2-4; TRBD1 is a possible D gene (6 bases). CDR3 length: 16 residues. Germline CDR1 MNHEY, CDR2 SMNVEV (reference sequence). The germline V and J ends were trimmed by 8 bases and 5 bases, with 22 bases remaining between them. The CDR3 loop reads CASGPNRAQGQNIQYF. The CDR3 coding sequence is TGTGCCAGCGGCCCAAACAGGGCCCAGGGCCAAAACATTCAGTACTTC.

As regards this clonotype: This may stem from a read error, because a much larger clone lies one nucleotide away. The chain employs TRBV5-1 and TRBJ1-6; TRBD1 agrees at 7 bases. Germline loops: CDR1 SGHRS, CDR2 YFSETQ. The CDR3 contains 15 residues. DNA of the CDR3: TGCGCCAGCAGCTTGGACCGACAGGGTAATTCATCCCTCCACTTT. Residues: CASSLDRQGNSSLHF.

This chain links TRBV20-1 with TRBJ1-2; TRBD1 matches at 7 bases. Per the germline V gene, CDR1 is DFQATT and CDR2 is SNEGSKA (reference sequence). The ends lost 3 bases at V and 1 base at J; junction bases unmatched: 8. The CDR3 is made up of 15 amino acids. The CDR3 loop is CSASEQGRSNYGYTF. DNA of the CDR3: TGCAGTGCTAGCGAACAGGGGAGAAGTAACTATGGCTACACCTTC.

This clonotype was found a few times. This chain uses TRBV7-2 with TRBJ1-1; TRBD1 might be the D (6 bases). The CDR3 loop spans 14 amino acids. The germline CDR1 and CDR2 sequences are SGHTA and FQGNSA. The V gene lost 4 bases and the J gene lost 4 bases, with 13 bases spanning the gap. CDR3 sequence reads: CASSSQGKSTEAFF. The CDR3 DNA reads as TGTGCCAGCAGCTCACAGGGAAAGAGCACTGAAGCTTTCTTT.

This chain connects TRBV7-9 to TRBJ2-1; D ambiguous. CDR1 is SEHNR, CDR2 FQNEAQ, per germline (reference sequence). Trimming took 4 bases from V and 0 from J, leaving 16 bases between them. The CDR3 sequence is 17 residues long. The CDR3 DNA reads TGTGCCAGCAGCTACACCCTCAGTCAGGTCTCCTACAATGAGCAGTTCTTC. Its protein is CASSYTLSQVSYNEQFF.

The chain joins TRBV3-1 to TRBJ2-3; D is possibly TRBD2 (7 bases). This CDR3 comprises 17 residues. The germline CDR1 and CDR2 sequences are LGHDT and YNNKEL (reference sequence). Trimming shortened V by 1 base and J by 2 bases, and 16 bases separated the two germline ends. The CDR3 sequence is CASSQVGAGAFTDTQYF. CDR3 nucleotide sequence: TGTGCCAGCAGCCAAGTTGGCGCGGGGGCCTTCACAGATACGCAGTATTTT.